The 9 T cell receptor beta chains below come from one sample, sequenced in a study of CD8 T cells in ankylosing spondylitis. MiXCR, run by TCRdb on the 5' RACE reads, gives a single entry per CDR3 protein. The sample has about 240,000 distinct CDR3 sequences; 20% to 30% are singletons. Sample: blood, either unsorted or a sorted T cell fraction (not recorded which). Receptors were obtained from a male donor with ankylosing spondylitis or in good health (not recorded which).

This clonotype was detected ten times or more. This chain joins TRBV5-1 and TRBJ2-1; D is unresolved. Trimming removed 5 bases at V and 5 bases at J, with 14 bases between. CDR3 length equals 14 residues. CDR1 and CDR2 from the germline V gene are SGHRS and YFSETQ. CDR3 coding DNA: TGCGCCAGCAGGGAGACCCCGACGAACAATGAGCAGTTCTTC. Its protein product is CASRETPTNNEQFF. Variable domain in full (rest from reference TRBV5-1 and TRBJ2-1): KAGVTQTPRYLIKTRGQQVTLSCSPISGHRSVSWYQQTPGQGLQFLFEYFSETQRNKGNFPGRFSGRQFSNSRSEMNVSTLELGDSALYLCASRETPTNNEQFFGPGTRLTVL.

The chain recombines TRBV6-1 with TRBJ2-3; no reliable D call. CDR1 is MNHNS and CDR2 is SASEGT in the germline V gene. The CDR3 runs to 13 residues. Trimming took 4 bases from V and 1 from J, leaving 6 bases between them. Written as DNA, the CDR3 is TGTGCCAGCAGTGTCTCGGGCACAGATACGCAGTATTTT. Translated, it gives CASSVSGTDTQYF.

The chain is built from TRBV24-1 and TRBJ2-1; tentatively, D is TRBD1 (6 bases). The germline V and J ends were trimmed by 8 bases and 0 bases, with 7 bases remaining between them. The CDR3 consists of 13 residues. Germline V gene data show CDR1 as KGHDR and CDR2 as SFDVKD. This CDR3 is CATMDSSYNEQFF. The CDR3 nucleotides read TGTGCCACCATGGACAGCTCCTACAATGAGCAGTTCTTC.

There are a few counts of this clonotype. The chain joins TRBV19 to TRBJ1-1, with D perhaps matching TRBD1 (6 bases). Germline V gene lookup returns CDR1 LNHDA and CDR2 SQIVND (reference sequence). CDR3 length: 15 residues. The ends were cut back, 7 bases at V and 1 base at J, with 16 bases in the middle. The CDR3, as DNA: TGTGCCAGTACCTCACCCAACAGGGCGAACACTGAAGCTTTCTTT. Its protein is CASTSPNRANTEAFF. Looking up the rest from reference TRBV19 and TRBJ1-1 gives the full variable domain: DGGITQSPKYLFRKEGQNVTLSCEQNLNHDAMYWYRQDPGQGLRLIYYSQIVNDFQKGDIAEGYSVSREKKESFPLTVTSAQKNPTAFYLCASTSPNRANTEAFFGQGTRLTVV.

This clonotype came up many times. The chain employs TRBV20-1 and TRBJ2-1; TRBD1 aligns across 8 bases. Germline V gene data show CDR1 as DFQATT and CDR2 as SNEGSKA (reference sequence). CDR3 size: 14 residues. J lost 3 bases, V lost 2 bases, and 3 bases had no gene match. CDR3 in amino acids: CSARQGAGYNEQFF. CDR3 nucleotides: TGCAGTGCTAGACAGGGGGCTGGCTACAATGAGCAGTTCTTC.

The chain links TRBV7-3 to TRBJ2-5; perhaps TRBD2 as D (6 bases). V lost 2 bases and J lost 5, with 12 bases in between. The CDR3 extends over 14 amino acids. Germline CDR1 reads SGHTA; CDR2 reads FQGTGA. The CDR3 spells CASSLGAGGETQYF. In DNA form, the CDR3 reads TGTGCCAGCAGCTTAGGAGCGGGCGGGGAGACCCAGTACTTC.

In nucleotides, the CDR3 is TGTGCCAGCAGTTATGACCGGACAGGGGTGGGCACCGGGGAGCTGTTTTTT. Amino acids: CASSYDRTGVGTGELFF. The chain links TRBV6-5 to TRBJ2-2; 9 bases line up with TRBD1. This CDR3 contains 17 residues. Germline V lookup: CDR1 MNHEY, CDR2 SVGAGI. V lost 3 bases, J lost 4 bases, and 9 bases stayed unmatched.

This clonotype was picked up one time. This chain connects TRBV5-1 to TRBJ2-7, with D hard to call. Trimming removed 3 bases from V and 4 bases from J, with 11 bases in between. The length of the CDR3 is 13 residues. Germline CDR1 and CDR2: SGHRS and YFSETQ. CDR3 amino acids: CASSWAPSYEQYF. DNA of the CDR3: TGCGCCAGCAGCTGGGCTCCCTCTTACGAGCAGTACTTC. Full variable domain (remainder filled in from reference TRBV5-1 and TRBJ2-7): KAGVTQTPRYLIKTRGQQVTLSCSPISGHRSVSWYQQTPGQGLQFLFEYFSETQRNKGNFPGRFSGRQFSNSRSEMNVSTLELGDSALYLCASSWAPSYEQYFGPGTRLTVT.

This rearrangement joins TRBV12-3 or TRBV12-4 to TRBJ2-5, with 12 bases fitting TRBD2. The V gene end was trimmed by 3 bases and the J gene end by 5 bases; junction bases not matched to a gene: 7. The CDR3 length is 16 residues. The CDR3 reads CASSFMASGGAETQYF. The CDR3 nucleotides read TGTGCCAGCAGTTTTATGGCTAGCGGGGGGGCGGAGACCCAGTACTTC.